This TCR beta chain was found in a study of CD8 T cells in ankylosing spondylitis. Study observations and caveats: Within ankylosing spondylitis blood, a TCR beta motif made up of eight highly homologous variants appeared to be characteristic. Disease-linked clones, CD8+, were relatively rare in peripheral blood. Reportedly, significant enrichment of disease-linked clones occurred in matched ankylosing spondylitis synovial fluid.

In making TCR beta libraries, quantitative 5'-RACE with molecular barcodes was used. TCRdb reprocessed the 5' RACE reads with MiXCR, giving one entry per CDR3 protein. The data contain under 150,000 distinct CDR3 sequences, 7% to 9% of them singletons. Ten or more counts support this clonotype. Its target is not known. Germline CDR1 reads KGHDR; CDR2 reads SFDVKD. This CDR3 comprises 18 residues. J lost 7 bases, V lost 4 bases, and 13 bases had no gene match. This clonotype was obtained from a male donor with ankylosing spondylitis. The rearrangement uses TRBV24-1 and TRBJ2-1; 12 nucleotides line up with TRBD1. The specimen sequenced was synovial fluid, either unsorted or a sorted T cell fraction (not recorded which). The CDR3 sequence is CATSDALKAGQGANEQFF. The CDR3 bases are TGTGCCACCAGTGACGCCCTCAAGGCGGGACAGGGGGCGAATGAGCAGTTCTTC.